This T cell receptor beta chain was recorded in a study of shared clonotypes between healthy human individuals. The CDR3 runs 14 residues. Trimming stripped 1 base from V and 6 bases from J, with 9 bases between. Germline V CDR1 and CDR2: SEHNR, FQNEAQ (reference sequence). Libraries were prepared by immunoSEQ multiplex PCR; TCRdb keeps only in-frame clonotypes and omits some of them. The sample has some 1 million clones, roughly 80% seen once. This sequence was found in a man younger than 35 in good health. V usage is TRBV7-9 and J usage is TRBJ1-4; D is unclear. The specimen sequenced was memory CD4+ T cells sorted from blood. Subset indicated: CD45RA-negative fraction. The CDR3 DNA is TGTGCCAGCAGCTTAGTAGGGTTCGATGAAAAACTGTTTTTT. Translated: CASSLVGFDEKLFF.